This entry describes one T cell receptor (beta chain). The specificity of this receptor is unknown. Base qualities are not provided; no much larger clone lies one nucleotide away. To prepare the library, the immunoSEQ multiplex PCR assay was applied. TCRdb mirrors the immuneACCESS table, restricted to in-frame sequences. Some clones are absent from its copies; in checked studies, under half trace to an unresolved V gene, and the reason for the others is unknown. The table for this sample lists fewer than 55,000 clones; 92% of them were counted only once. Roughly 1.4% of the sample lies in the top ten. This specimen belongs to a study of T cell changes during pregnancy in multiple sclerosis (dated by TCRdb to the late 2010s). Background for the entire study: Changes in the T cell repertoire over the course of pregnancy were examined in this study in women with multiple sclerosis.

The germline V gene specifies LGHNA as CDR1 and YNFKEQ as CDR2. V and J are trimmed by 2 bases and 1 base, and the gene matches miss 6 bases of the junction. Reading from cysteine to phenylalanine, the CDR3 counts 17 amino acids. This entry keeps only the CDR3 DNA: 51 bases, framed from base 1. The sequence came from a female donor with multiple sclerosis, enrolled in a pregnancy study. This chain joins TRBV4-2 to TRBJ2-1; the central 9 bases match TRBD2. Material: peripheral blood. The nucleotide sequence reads TGTGCCAGCAGCCAACTCCAAGCGGGAGGATCCTACAATGAGCAGTTCTTC. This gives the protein CASSQLQAGGSYNEQFF.